The 26 T cell receptor beta chains below were found in one sample sequenced in a study of identical twins. Each CDR3 protein is one row after TCRdb ran MiXCR on the 5' RACE reads. The sample consists of 750,000 to 950,000 distinct CDR3 sequences, more than 9% of them appearing once. These same records also appear under a second study, on yellow fever vaccine responses in identical twins.

The sequenced sample was PBMCs. Receptor source: a woman aged 18-29 years in good health.

V and J are TRBV25-1 and TRBJ2-7, with 9 positions matching TRBD1. CDR3 length: 15 residues. The germline V gene has CDR1 MGHDK and CDR2 SYGVNS. Unmatched junction bases numbered 9, after V lost 4 bases and J lost 5 bases. The CDR3 region has the DNA TGTGCCAGCAGTGCACCCGGGACAGGGATCCACGAGCAGTACTTC. Protein sequence: CASSAPGTGIHEQYF.

V usage is TRBV6-5 and J usage is TRBJ1-1; the match to TRBD1 covers 7 bases. There are 17 residues in the CDR3. V was pared by 0 bases and J by 0 bases, with 7 bases of the junction left unmatched. Germline loops: CDR1 MNHEY, CDR2 SVGAGI. Here the CDR3 reads CASSYSSGGGMNTEAFF. The CDR3 DNA sequence: TGTGCCAGCAGTTACTCGTCAGGAGGGGGCATGAACACTGAAGCTTTCTTT.

This clonotype was counted a few times. J is TRBJ2-6 and V is TRBV5-4; maybe TRBD2 (5 bases). The V end was cut by 4 bases, the J end by 0 bases, with 11 bases between. The germline V gene has CDR1 SGHNT and CDR2 YYREEE (reference sequence). The CDR3 contains 16 residues. This CDR3 reads CASSPGSGSGANVLTF. The CDR3 region has the DNA TGTGCCAGCAGCCCGGGATCGGGCTCTGGGGCCAACGTCCTGACTTTC.

The V and J genes are TRBV10-2 and TRBJ2-2; TRBD1 matches at 8 bases. Germline V gene data show CDR1 as WSHSY and CDR2 as SAAADI. The CDR3 totals 18 residues. V lost 4 bases, J lost 6 bases, and 16 bases stayed unmatched. The CDR3 nucleotides are TGCGCCAGCAGTGGCCCGACGATCAGGGGGCCGCGCGCCGGGGAGCTGTTTTTT. This encodes CASSGPTIRGPRAGELFF.

This chain joins TRBV11-2 and TRBJ2-1, with 12 bases fitting TRBD2. This CDR3 has 17 residues. J gave up 4 bases and V 3 bases, and 7 bases lay outside the gene matches. The germline CDR1 and CDR2 sequences are SGHAT and FQNNGV. For the CDR3, the DNA is TGTGCCAGCAGCTTGACGACGACTAGCGGGAGTTACAATGAGCAGTTCTTC. It is translated as CASSLTTTSGSYNEQFF.

V is TRBV24-1 and J is TRBJ2-1; a weak D match, TRBD1 (8 bases). The CDR3 runs to 16 residues. Trimming cost V 3 bases and J 7 bases, with 18 bases left between them. The germline V gene encodes CDR1 KGHDR and CDR2 SFDVKD. CDR3 amino acids: CATSDARTGGGNEQFF. CDR3 nucleotides: TGTGCCACCAGTGATGCACGTACAGGGGGAGGGAATGAGCAGTTCTTC.

There are a few counts of this clonotype. The J gene is TRBJ2-1, the V gene TRBV28; no clear D gene. This CDR3 comprises 14 residues. Germline CDR1 and CDR2: MDHEN and SYDVKM. V was cut by 7 bases and J by 7 bases, with 17 bases left in between. The CDR3 nucleotides read TGTGCCAGCATAGGTATATGGCTCCAGAATGAGCAGTTCTTC. Amino acid sequence: CASIGIWLQNEQFF. Filled out from reference TRBV28 and TRBJ2-1, the complete variable domain reads DVKVTQSSRYLVKRTGEKVFLECVQDMDHENMFWYRQDPGLGLRLIYFSYDVKMKEKGDIPEGYSVSREKKERFSLILESASTNQTSMYLCASIGIWLQNEQFFGPGTRLTVL.

Here the CDR3 DNA reads TGTGCCAGCAGCGTAGGGACAGGGAAGGGAGAAACTGAAGCTTTCTTT. Translated, it gives CASSVGTGKGETEAFF. The chain couples TRBV9 to TRBJ1-1; 8 nucleotides match TRBD1. With 0 bases clipped from V and 5 bases from J, the junction kept 9 bases outside the gene matches. CDR1 and CDR2 (germline): SGDLS, YYNGEE. The CDR3 runs 16 residues. Variable domain in full (rest from reference TRBV9 and TRBJ1-1): DSGVTQTPKHLITATGQRVTLRCSPRSGDLSVYWYQQSLDQGLQFLIQYYNGEERAKGNILERFSAQQFPDLHSELNLSSLELGDSALYFCASSVGTGKGETEAFFGQGTRLTVV.

The rearrangement links TRBV28 to TRBJ2-7; TRBD2 might be the D (6 bases). The V and J ends lost 3 bases and 2 bases respectively, with 11 bases between them. Germline V CDR1 and CDR2: MDHEN, SYDVKM. This CDR3 is built from 14 residues. The CDR3 coding sequence is TGTGCCAGCAGTTTCTTACGGGAGACCTACGAGCAGTACTTC. Protein sequence: CASSFLRETYEQYF.

The chain employs TRBV20-1 and TRBJ2-5; tentatively, D is TRBD1 (6 bases). In germline, CDR1 is DFQATT, CDR2 SNEGSKA (reference sequence). Trimming shortened V by 4 bases and J by 4 bases, and 19 bases separated the two germline ends. This CDR3 is 15 amino acids long. The CDR3 coding sequence is TGCAGTGCTATCCCCGGTTCGACAGGAGGAGAGACCCAGTACTTC. Translating gives CSAIPGSTGGETQYF.

This clonotype was seen a few times. The chain recombines TRBV5-1 with TRBJ1-2, with D perhaps matching TRBD1 (6 bases). Germline CDR1 SGHRS, CDR2 YFSETQ. Trimming took off 4 bases at V and 1 base at J, with 11 bases between the two ends. The CDR3 has 14 residues. This CDR3 reads CASSERTDNYGYTF. The DNA for the CDR3 is TGCGCCAGCAGCGAGAGGACAGATAACTATGGCTACACCTTC.

The chain carries TRBV5-1 and TRBJ1-2; 8 bases agree with TRBD1. The V segment lost 4 bases and the J segment 6 bases; nucleotides outside the gene matches: 11. CDR3 length: 15 amino acids. Germline-derived CDR1 and CDR2 are SGHRS and YFSETQ. The CDR3 is CASSPAFAGGDGYTF. The DNA of the CDR3 is TGCGCCAGCAGCCCCGCATTTGCAGGGGGCGATGGCTACACCTTC.

This clonotype has a count of ten or more. The chain couples TRBV3-1 to TRBJ2-1, with no clear D. CDR1 is LGHDT and CDR2 is YNNKEL in the germline V gene (reference sequence). V lost 0 bases, J lost 10 bases, and 7 bases lay in between. The CDR3 totals 12 residues. The CDR3 region is CASSQDLEEQFF. In nucleotides, the CDR3 is TGTGCCAGCAGCCAAGATCTTGAAGAGCAGTTCTTC.

This chain joins TRBV12-3 or TRBV12-4 and TRBJ2-3; D gene unclear. This CDR3 spans 14 amino acids. Trimming took off 2 bases at V and 5 bases at J, with 11 bases between the two ends. This CDR3 reads CASSLSSLGDTQYF. In nucleotides, the CDR3 is TGTGCCAGCAGTTTAAGTTCGCTCGGAGATACGCAGTATTTT.

This clonotype has only a few counts. The V and J genes are TRBV28 and TRBJ1-3; 7 bases line up with TRBD1. Germline V CDR1 and CDR2: MDHEN, SYDVKM. V was pared by 5 bases and J by 3 bases, with 10 bases of the junction left unmatched. CDR3 length: 16 amino acids. CDR3 nucleotides: TGTGCCAGCAGTGAGCCCGGGGGGACAGATGGAAACACCATATATTTT. Translated: CASSEPGGTDGNTIYF.

The rearrangement links TRBV2 to TRBJ2-1, with D perhaps matching TRBD2 (5 bases). CDR3 length: 14 amino acids. The V gene's germline CDR1 is SNHLY and CDR2 FYNNEI. The germline V and J ends were trimmed by 7 bases and 3 bases, with 13 bases remaining between them. This CDR3 reads CASKAGPNYNEQFF. DNA for the CDR3: TGTGCCAGCAAGGCGGGTCCCAACTACAATGAGCAGTTCTTC.

V is TRBV28 and J is TRBJ2-1; the D is unclear. The CDR3 has 14 amino acids. CDR1 MDHEN and CDR2 SYDVKM come from the germline V gene. The germline V and J ends were trimmed by 7 bases and 6 bases, with 16 bases remaining between them. The DNA for the CDR3 is TGTGCCAGCACCCTAATAGGGCTAGGCAATGAGCAGTTCTTC. Its translation: CASTLIGLGNEQFF.

This clonotype was counted a few times. This chain uses TRBV6-1 with TRBJ2-1; a weak D match, TRBD2 (6 bases). V lost 8 bases and J 8 bases, leaving 22 bases between the germline ends. Germline V gene lookup returns CDR1 MNHNS and CDR2 SASEGT. The CDR3 runs to 15 residues. The CDR3 DNA follows: TGTGCCAGCCGCTTTAGCGGAGCCGGAAGCGATGAGCAGTTCTTC. Its translation: CASRFSGAGSDEQFF.

The chain is built from TRBV11-1 and TRBJ2-7; 9 nucleotides align to TRBD1. The CDR3 loop spans 15 amino acids. V lost 3 bases and J lost 9; bases outside the gene matches: 12. The V gene's germline CDR1 is SGHAT and CDR2 FQDESV (reference sequence). CDR3 residues: CASSLAPGTGYTQYV. The CDR3 nucleotides read TGTGCCAGCAGCTTGGCCCCCGGGACAGGGTATACGCAGTACGTC.

This clonotype was detected ten times or more. CDR3 coding DNA: TGCAGTGCTAGAGAAGGGGCCGGCTACACCTTC. Residues: CSAREGAGYTF. The chain couples TRBV20-1 to TRBJ1-2, with D possibly TRBD1 on 5 matching bases. Per the germline V gene, CDR1 is DFQATT and CDR2 is SNEGSKA (reference sequence). V dropped 0 bases and J dropped 8 bases, with 7 bases sitting between them. This CDR3 has 11 residues.

This clonotype occurred many times. The chain uses TRBV12-3 or TRBV12-4 and TRBJ2-1; maybe TRBD2 (6 bases). The CDR3 is 14 residues long. Trimming took off 5 bases at V and 10 bases at J, with 18 bases between the two ends. The CDR3 here is CASSPRGTHEEQFF. The CDR3 coding sequence is TGTGCCAGCAGTCCTCGCGGGACTCACGAGGAGCAGTTCTTC.

The V and J genes are TRBV12-5 and TRBJ1-3, with D possibly TRBD1 on 6 matching bases. CDR3 size: 12 residues. V gave up 8 bases and J gave up 8 bases, with 13 bases separating them. Germline CDR1 reads LGHNT; CDR2 reads FRNRAP. The CDR3 DNA follows: TGTGCTAGTTCAGGGGTCGGGGACACCATATATTTT. Translating it yields CASSGVGDTIYF. Drawing the rest from reference TRBV12-5 and TRBJ1-3, the complete variable domain is DARVTQTPRHKVTEMGQEVTMRCQPILGHNTVFWYRQTMMQGLELLAYFRNRAPLDDSGMPKDRFSAEMPDATLATLKIQPSEPRDSAVYFCASSGVGDTIYFGEGSWLTVV.

This clonotype was detected a few times. This chain links TRBV20-1 with TRBJ2-7; D is ambiguous. The CDR3 extends over 12 amino acids. From germline, CDR1 is DFQATT and CDR2 SNEGSKA (reference sequence). V dropped 3 bases and J dropped 3 bases, with 9 bases sitting between them. The CDR3 DNA follows: TGCAGTGCTAGCTCTAGAGTCTACGAGCAGTACTTC. Translated: CSASSRVYEQYF.

In this sample, this clonotype turned up many times. The gene calls are TRBV5-1 and TRBJ2-3; TRBD1 agrees at 8 bases. CDR1 is SGHRS, CDR2 YFSETQ, per germline. The CDR3 contains 15 residues. V lost 5 bases and J lost 4; bases outside the gene matches: 9. CDR3 sequence: CASSYGQGTSDTQYF. The CDR3 coding sequence is TGCGCCAGCAGTTACGGACAGGGAACTTCAGATACGCAGTATTTT.

There are a few counts of this clonotype. The chain combines TRBV20-1 with TRBJ2-1; TRBD2 is a possible D gene (6 bases). V was cut by 1 base and J by 0 bases, with 10 bases left in between. CDR1 is DFQATT and CDR2 is SNEGSKA in the germline V gene (reference sequence). This CDR3 region has 15 residues. DNA of the CDR3: TGCAGTGCTAGAGGCGGGATGAGCTCCTACAATGAGCAGTTCTTC. As protein: CSARGGMSSYNEQFF.

V usage is TRBV12-3 or TRBV12-4 and J usage is TRBJ2-1; TRBD2 agrees at 12 bases. Trimming took 3 bases from V and 0 from J; bases not matched to a gene: 9. This CDR3 region has 19 residues. Written as DNA, the CDR3 is TGTGCCAGCAGTTTGGCACTAGCGGGAGGCTCCAGCTCCTACAATGAGCAGTTCTTC. It encodes CASSLALAGGSSSYNEQFF.